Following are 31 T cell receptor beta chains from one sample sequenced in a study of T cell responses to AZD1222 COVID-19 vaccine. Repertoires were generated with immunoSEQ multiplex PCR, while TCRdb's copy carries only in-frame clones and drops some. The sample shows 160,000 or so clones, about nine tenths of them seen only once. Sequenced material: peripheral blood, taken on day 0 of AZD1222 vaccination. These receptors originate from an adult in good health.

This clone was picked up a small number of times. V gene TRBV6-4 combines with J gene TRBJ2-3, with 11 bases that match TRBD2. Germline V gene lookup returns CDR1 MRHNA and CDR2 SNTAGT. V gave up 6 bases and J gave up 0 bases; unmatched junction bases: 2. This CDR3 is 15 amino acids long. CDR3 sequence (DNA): TGTGCCAGCAGCACTAGCGGGAGTAGCACAGATACGCAGTATTTT. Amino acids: CASSTSGSSTDTQYF.

CDR3 loop: CASSTGQNSYEQYF. The CDR3 DNA is TGTGCCAGCAGTACGGGACAGAACTCCTACGAGCAGTACTTC. This sequence joins TRBV6-5 and TRBJ2-7, with TRBD1 matching over 7 bases. Germline lookup yields CDR1 MNHEY and CDR2 SVGAGI. This CDR3 has 14 residues. The junction had 4 bases not matched to a gene; V was cut back by 5 bases and J by 0 bases.

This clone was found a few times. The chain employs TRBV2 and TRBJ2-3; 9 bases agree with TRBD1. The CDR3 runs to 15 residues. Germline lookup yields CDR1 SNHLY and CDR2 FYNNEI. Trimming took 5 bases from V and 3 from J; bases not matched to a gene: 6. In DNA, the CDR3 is TGTGCCAGCAGTCCCGGGACAGGGTCGACAGATACGCAGTATTTT. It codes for CASSPGTGSTDTQYF.

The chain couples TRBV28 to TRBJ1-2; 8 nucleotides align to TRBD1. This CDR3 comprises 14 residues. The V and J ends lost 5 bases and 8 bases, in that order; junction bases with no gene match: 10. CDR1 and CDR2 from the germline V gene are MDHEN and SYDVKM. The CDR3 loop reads CASSQDRDLGGYTF. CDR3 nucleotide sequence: TGTGCCAGCAGTCAGGACAGGGACCTTGGAGGCTACACCTTC.

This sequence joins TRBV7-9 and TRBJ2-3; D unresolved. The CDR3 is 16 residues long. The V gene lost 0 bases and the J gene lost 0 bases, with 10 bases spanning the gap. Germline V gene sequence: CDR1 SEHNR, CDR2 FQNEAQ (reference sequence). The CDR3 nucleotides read TGTGCCAGCAGCTTAGCTTCCGCTACTAGCACAGATACGCAGTATTTT. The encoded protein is CASSLASATSTDTQYF.

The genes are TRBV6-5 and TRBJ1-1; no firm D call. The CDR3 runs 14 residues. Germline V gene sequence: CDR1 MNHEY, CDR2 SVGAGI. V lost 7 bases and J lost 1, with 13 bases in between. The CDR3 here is CASIVRYPNTEAFF. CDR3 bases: TGTGCCAGCATCGTCCGATACCCGAACACTGAAGCTTTCTTT.

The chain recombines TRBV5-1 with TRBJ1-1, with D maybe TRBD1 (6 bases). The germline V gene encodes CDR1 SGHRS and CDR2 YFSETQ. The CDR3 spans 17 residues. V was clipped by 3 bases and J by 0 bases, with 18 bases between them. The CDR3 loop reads CASSWEGGARLNTEAFF. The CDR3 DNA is TGCGCCAGCAGCTGGGAGGGGGGGGCGAGGCTGAACACTGAAGCTTTCTTT.

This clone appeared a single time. The CDR3 bases are TGTGCCAGCAGTATAAGACAGGGGCGCGAGCAGTACTTC. Translated, it gives CASSIRQGREQYF. The chain uses TRBV6-5 and TRBJ2-7, with 8 positions matching TRBD1. V dropped 5 bases and J dropped 6; count of bases not matched to a gene: 6. CDR1 is MNHEY and CDR2 is SVGAGI in the germline V gene. The CDR3 is 13 residues long.

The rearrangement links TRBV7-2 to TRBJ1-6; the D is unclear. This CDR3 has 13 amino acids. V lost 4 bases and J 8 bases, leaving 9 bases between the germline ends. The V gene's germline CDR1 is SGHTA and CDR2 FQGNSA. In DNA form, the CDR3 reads TGTGCCAGCAGCTCCCGGGCCCATTCACCCCTCCACTTT. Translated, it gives CASSSRAHSPLHF.

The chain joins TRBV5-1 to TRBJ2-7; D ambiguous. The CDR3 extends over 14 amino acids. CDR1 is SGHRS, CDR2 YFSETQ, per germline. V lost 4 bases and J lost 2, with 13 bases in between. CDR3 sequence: CASSLGQGAYEQYF. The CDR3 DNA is TGCGCCAGCAGCCTCGGTCAAGGAGCCTACGAGCAGTACTTC.

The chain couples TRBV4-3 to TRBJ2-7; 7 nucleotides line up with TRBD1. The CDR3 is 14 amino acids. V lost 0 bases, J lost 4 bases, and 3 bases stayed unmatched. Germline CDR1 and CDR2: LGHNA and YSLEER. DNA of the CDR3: TGCGCCAGCAGCCAAGATATGGGACAGTACGAGCAGTACTTC. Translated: CASSQDMGQYEQYF.

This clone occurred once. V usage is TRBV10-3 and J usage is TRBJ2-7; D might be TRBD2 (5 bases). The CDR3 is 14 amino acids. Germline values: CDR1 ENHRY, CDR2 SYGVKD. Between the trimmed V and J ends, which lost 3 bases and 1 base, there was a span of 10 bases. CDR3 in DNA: TGTGCCATCAGTGACCCGACGGGGTCCTACGAGCAGTACTTC. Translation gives CAISDPTGSYEQYF.

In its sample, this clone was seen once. The CDR3 loop reads CAWSVGLQLNSNQPQHF. CDR3 nucleotides: TGTGCCTGGAGTGTAGGTCTGCAACTCAATAGCAATCAGCCCCAGCATTTT. V usage is TRBV30 and J usage is TRBJ1-5; D not certain. The CDR3 is 17 residues long. The germline CDR1 and CDR2 sequences are GTSNPN and SVGIG (reference sequence). Trimming removed 0 bases at V and 0 bases at J, with 15 bases between.

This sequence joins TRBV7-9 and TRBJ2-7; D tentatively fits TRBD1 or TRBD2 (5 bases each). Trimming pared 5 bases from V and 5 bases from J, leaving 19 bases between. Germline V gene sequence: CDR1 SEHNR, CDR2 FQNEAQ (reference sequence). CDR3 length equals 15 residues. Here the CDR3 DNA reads TGTGCCAGCAGCCCAGGGACCAGTCGGAGCCACGAGCAGTACTTC. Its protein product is CASSPGTSRSHEQYF.

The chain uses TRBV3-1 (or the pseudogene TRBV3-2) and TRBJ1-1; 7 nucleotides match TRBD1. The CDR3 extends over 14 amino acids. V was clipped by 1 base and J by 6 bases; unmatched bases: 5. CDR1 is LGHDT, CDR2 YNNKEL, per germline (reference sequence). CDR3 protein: CASSQGDRAAEAFF. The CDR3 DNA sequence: TGTGCCAGCAGCCAAGGAGACAGGGCCGCTGAAGCTTTCTTT.

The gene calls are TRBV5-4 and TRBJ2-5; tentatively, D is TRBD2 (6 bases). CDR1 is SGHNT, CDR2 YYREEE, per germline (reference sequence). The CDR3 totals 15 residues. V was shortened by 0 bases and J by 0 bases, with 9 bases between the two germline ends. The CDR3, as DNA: TGTGCCAGCAGCTTGGCCGCGGGGTACCAAGAGACCCAGTACTTC. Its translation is CASSLAAGYQETQYF.

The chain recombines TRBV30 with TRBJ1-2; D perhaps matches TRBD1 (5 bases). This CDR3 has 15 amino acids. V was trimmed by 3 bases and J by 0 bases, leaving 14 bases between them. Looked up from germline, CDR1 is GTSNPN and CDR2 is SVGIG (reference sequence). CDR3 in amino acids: CAWSLGGGSNYGYTF. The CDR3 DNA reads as TGTGCCTGGAGCCTCGGGGGGGGTTCTAACTATGGCTACACCTTC.

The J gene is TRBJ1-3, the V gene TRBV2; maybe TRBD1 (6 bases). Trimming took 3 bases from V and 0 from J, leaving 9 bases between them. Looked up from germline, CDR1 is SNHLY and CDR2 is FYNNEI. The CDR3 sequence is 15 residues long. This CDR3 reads CASSDGDISGNTIYF. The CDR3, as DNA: TGTGCCAGCAGTGATGGGGACATCTCTGGAAACACCATATATTTT.

DNA for the CDR3: TGTGCCAGCAGCTCGGCGGGGCTCTATAATTCACCCCTCCACTTT. Residues: CASSSAGLYNSPLHF. The V gene is TRBV7-2, the J gene TRBJ1-6, with D possibly matching TRBD1 (5 bases). This CDR3 region has 15 residues. Germline values: CDR1 SGHTA, CDR2 FQGNSA. Between the trimmed V and J ends, which lost 4 bases and 3 bases, there was a span of 10 bases.

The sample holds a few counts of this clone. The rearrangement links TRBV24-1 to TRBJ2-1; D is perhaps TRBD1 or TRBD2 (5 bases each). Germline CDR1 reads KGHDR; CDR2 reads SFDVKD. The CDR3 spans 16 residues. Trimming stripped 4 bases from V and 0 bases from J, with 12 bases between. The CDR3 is CATSDGAPVSYNEQFF. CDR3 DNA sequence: TGTGCCACCAGTGACGGGGCGCCCGTCTCCTACAATGAGCAGTTCTTC.

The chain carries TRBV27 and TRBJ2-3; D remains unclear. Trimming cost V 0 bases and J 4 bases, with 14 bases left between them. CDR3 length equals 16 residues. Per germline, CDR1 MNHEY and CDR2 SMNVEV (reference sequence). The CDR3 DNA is TGTGCCAGCAGTTTATCGGGTCGGGTTCGTTCAGATACGCAGTATTTT. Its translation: CASSLSGRVRSDTQYF.

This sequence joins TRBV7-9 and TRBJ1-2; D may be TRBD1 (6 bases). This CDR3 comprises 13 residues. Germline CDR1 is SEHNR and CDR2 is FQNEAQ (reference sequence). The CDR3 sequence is CVGETGPNYGYTF. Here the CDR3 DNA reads TGTGTTGGGGAGACAGGCCCTAACTATGGCTACACCTTC.

The CDR3 reads CSVTTAGELFF. CDR3 nucleotide sequence: TGCAGCGTTACCACGGCCGGGGAGCTGTTTTTT. J is TRBJ2-2 and V is TRBV29-1; D unclear. The V end was cut by 5 bases, the J end by 6 bases, with 7 bases between. The CDR3 totals 11 residues. Germline CDR1 and CDR2: SQVTM and ANQGSEA.

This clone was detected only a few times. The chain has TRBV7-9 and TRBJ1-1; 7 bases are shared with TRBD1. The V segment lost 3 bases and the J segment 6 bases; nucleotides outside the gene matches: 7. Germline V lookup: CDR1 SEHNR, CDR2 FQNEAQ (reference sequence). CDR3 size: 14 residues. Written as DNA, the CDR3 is TGTGCCAGCAGCTTCGACAGGGTAGTGGCTGAAGCTTTCTTT. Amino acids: CASSFDRVVAEAFF.

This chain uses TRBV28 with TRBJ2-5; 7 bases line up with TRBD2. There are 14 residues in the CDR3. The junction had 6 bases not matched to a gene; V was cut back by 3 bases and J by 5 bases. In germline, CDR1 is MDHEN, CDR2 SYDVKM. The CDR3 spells CASSLRGYWETQYF. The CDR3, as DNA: TGTGCCAGCAGTTTGCGGGGGTATTGGGAGACCCAGTACTTC.

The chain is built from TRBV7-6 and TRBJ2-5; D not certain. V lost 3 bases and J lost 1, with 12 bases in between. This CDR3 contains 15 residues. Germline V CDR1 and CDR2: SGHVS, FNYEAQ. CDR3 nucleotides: TGTGCCAGCAGCTTGGGCCCTGGGCCCCAAGAGACCCAGTACTTC. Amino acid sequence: CASSLGPGPQETQYF.

CDR3 DNA: TGTGCCAGCAGCTCTGCCGGGACTAGCGGGAGGGGTGAGCAGTTCTTC. It is translated as CASSSAGTSGRGEQFF. The chain couples TRBV7-3 to TRBJ2-1, with 16 nucleotides matching TRBD2. Germline CDR1 reads SGHTA; CDR2 reads FQGTGA. V trimming: 4 bases; J trimming: 9 bases; junction bases outside the gene matches: 6. The CDR3 is made up of 16 amino acids.

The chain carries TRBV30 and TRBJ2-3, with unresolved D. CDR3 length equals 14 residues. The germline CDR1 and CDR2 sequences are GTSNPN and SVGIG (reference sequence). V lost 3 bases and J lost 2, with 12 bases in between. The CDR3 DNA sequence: TGTGCCTGGAGGCCCCGGGCCTTCACAGATACGCAGTATTTT. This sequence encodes CAWRPRAFTDTQYF.

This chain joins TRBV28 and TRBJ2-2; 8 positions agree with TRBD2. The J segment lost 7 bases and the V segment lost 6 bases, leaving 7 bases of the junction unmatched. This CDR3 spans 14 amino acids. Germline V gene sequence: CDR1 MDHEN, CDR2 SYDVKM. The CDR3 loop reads CASRPGGPVGELFF. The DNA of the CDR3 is TGTGCCAGCAGACCGGGGGGGCCGGTCGGGGAGCTGTTTTTT.

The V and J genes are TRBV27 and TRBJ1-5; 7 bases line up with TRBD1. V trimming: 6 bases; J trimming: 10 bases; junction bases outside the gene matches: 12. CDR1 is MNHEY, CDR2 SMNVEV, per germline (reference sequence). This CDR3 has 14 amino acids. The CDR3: CASSPGQQGSPQHF. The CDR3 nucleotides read TGTGCCAGCAGCCCGGGACAGCAGGGGAGTCCCCAGCATTTT.

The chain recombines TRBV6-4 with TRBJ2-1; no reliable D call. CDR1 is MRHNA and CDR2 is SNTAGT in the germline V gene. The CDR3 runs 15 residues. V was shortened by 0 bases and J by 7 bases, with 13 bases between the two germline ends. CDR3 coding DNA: TGTGCCAGCAGTGACTCGCAAGGGCAAGGGAATGAGCAGTTCTTC. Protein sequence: CASSDSQGQGNEQFF.